This is a list of T cell receptor beta chains from one sample in a study of technical replicates of blood from a few donors. TCRdb keeps only in-frame clones here, not all; method: immunoSEQ multiplex PCR. The table includes about 75,000 clones, almost 95% detected once. Material for sequencing was T cells isolated from PBMCs. The source is a human donor in good health. Each CDR3 is given with its conserved first and last residue. A D gene is named only where the DNA matches it firmly. The size field is filled for only some rows; it gives once, few, many or a size class.

v_gene	j_gene	abundance	d_gene	CDR3aa	CDR3nt
TRBV9	TRBJ2-7	-	-	CASSVGGGTYEQYF	TGTGCCAGCAGCGTAGGTGGGGGGACCTACGAGCAGTACTTC
TRBV9	TRBJ2-3	-	-	CASSVPKGGGTDTQYF	TGTGCCAGCAGCGTCCCCAAAGGCGGAGGCACAGATACGCAGTATTTT
TRBV7-2	TRBJ1-5	-	-	CASSFGGNQPQHF	TGTGCCAGCAGCTTTGGAGGGAATCAGCCCCAGCATTTT
TRBV6-6	TRBJ2-2	-	-	CASSYGSGAGELFF	TGTGCCAGCAGTTACGGGAGTGGGGCCGGGGAGCTGTTTTTT
TRBV5-4	TRBJ2-1	-	TRBD2	CASSSPSGLYNEQFF	TGTGCCAGCAGCTCCCCTAGCGGTCTGTACAATGAGCAGTTCTTC
TRBV13	TRBJ2-7	-	TRBD1	CASSLVQGAIYEQYF	TGTGCCAGCAGCTTAGTTCAGGGGGCCATATACGAGCAGTACTTC
TRBV19	TRBJ2-7	-	TRBD1	CASRPTGNSYEQYF	TGTGCCAGTAGACCGACAGGGAACTCCTACGAGCAGTACTTC
TRBV12-5	TRBJ2-4	-	-	CASGLGQENIQYF	TGTGCTAGTGGTTTGGGACAGGAAAACATTCAGTACTTC
TRBV29-1	TRBJ2-5	-	-	CSVERVQETQYF	TGCAGCGTTGAACGGGTCCAAGAGACCCAGTACTTC
TRBV5-6	TRBJ2-3	-	TRBD1	CASSSIGQGMISDTQYF	TGTGCCAGCAGCTCGATAGGACAGGGTATGATCTCAGATACGCAGTATTTT
TRBV5-1	TRBJ1-3	-	-	CASSYGISGNTIYF	TGCGCCAGCAGCTACGGGATCTCTGGAAACACCATATATTTT
TRBV27	TRBJ1-1	-	-	CASSGRRGTEAFF	TGTGCCAGCAGTGGCAGGAGGGGAACTGAAGCTTTCTTT
TRBV7-9	TRBJ2-2	-	TRBD1	CASRGQGDTGELFF	TGTGCCAGCAGGGGACAGGGGGACACCGGGGAGCTGTTTTTT
TRBV11-3	TRBJ1-1	-	-	CASSFTGVGALDTEAFF	TGTGCCAGCAGCTTTACGGGGGTTGGGGCTTTGGACACTGAAGCTTTCTTT
TRBV19	TRBJ1-1	-	-	CASRRSTVNTEAFF	TGTGCCAGTAGGAGATCGACAGTGAACACTGAAGCTTTCTTT
TRBV9	TRBJ1-4	-	-	CASSVGSVEKLFF	TGTGCCAGCAGCGTAGGGTCGGTTGAAAAACTGTTTTTT
TRBV5-6	TRBJ2-3	-	TRBD1	CASSSRQGAADTQYF	TGTGCCAGCAGCTCCAGACAGGGGGCGGCAGATACGCAGTATTTT
TRBV4-1	TRBJ2-7	-	TRBD2	CASSQLAGGRFSYEQYF	TGCGCCAGCAGCCAACTAGCGGGAGGGCGGTTCTCCTACGAGCAGTACTTC
TRBV28	TRBJ2-3	-	-	CASRTQGIGTQYF	TGTGCCAGCAGAACACAGGGAATAGGTACGCAGTATTTT
TRBV14	TRBJ2-7	-	TRBD2	CASSQEASGYEQYF	TGTGCCAGCAGCCAAGAGGCTAGCGGCTACGAGCAGTACTTC
TRBV27	TRBJ2-1	-	-	CASLALGNNEQFF	TGTGCCAGTCTAGCGTTGGGGAACAATGAGCAGTTCTTC
TRBV5-1	TRBJ2-1	-	TRBD1	CASSFTTQGAGYNEQFF	TGCGCCAGCAGCTTCACCACACAGGGGGCGGGCTACAATGAGCAGTTCTTC
TRBV25-1	TRBJ2-3	-	-	CASSLGAQMTDTQYF	TGTGCCAGCAGTTTAGGGGCGCAAATGACAGATACGCAGTATTTT
TRBV11-3	TRBJ1-2	-	TRBD1	CASSLEDRMRGRSNGYTF	TGTGCCAGCAGCTTAGAGGATCGGATGAGGGGGCGAAGTAATGGCTACACCTTC
TRBV5-4	TRBJ2-1	once	TRBD2	CASSFFGTSNNEQFF	TGTGCCAGCAGCTTTTTTGGGACTAGCAACAATGAGCAGTTCTTC
TRBV6-5	TRBJ2-5	-	TRBD1	CASSYGQGVAETQYF	TGTGCCAGCAGTTACGGTCAGGGGGTAGCAGAGACCCAGTACTTC
TRBV4-2	TRBJ2-7	once	TRBD1	CASSQDLGDRDYEQYF	TGTGCCAGCAGCCAAGATCTTGGGGACAGGGACTACGAGCAGTACTTC
TRBV11-2	TRBJ2-1	-	TRBD2	CASSLDEASGLNEQFF	TGTGCCAGCAGCTTAGATGAAGCTAGCGGACTCAATGAGCAGTTCTTC
TRBV10-2	TRBJ2-2	-	TRBD2	CASAGLAGVQDTGELFF	TGCGCCAGCGCTGGACTAGCGGGAGTCCAGGACACCGGGGAGCTGTTTTTT
TRBV7-9	TRBJ1-1	-	-	CASSLTLQNTEAFF	TGTGCCAGCAGCTTAACTCTGCAGAACACTGAAGCTTTCTTT
TRBV5-6	TRBJ2-7	-	TRBD2	CASSWGWTSDEQYF	TGTGCCAGCAGCTGGGGCTGGACTAGCGACGAGCAGTACTTC
TRBV11-2	TRBJ2-5	-	-	CASSLALTLKYQETQYF	TGTGCCAGCAGCTTAGCCCTGACTCTGAAGTACCAAGAGACCCAGTACTTC
TRBV11-1	TRBJ1-1	-	-	CASITIPPTLNTEAFF	TGTGCCAGCATCACCATTCCTCCCACTCTGAACACTGAAGCTTTCTTT
TRBV10-3	TRBJ2-6	-	TRBD2	CAIGDSGPTGANVLTF	TGTGCCATCGGCGATAGCGGGCCGACTGGGGCCAACGTCCTGACTTTC
TRBV2	TRBJ2-7	-	-	CATESSSDEQYF	TGTGCCACTGAATCCTCAAGCGACGAGCAGTACTTC
TRBV30	TRBJ2-7	-	TRBD2	CAWSVHLTGGGDEQYF	TGTGCCTGGAGTGTACATCTTACGGGAGGGGGTGACGAGCAGTACTTC
TRBV7-2	TRBJ2-7	-	TRBD2	CASSLSGGGNYEQYF	TGTGCCAGCAGCTTATCTGGGGGGGGAAACTACGAGCAGTACTTC
TRBV12-5	TRBJ1-5	-	-	CASGLYNQPQHF	TGTGCTAGTGGTTTGTATAATCAGCCCCAGCATTTT
TRBV7-8	TRBJ2-1	once	TRBD2	CASSLRSGRDDEQFF	TGTGCCAGCAGCTTAAGGAGCGGGAGGGATGATGAGCAGTTCTTC
TRBV18	TRBJ2-7	-	TRBD1	CASSPSGGHSYEQYF	TGTGCCAGCTCACCTTCAGGGGGCCACTCCTACGAGCAGTACTTC
TRBV12-5	TRBJ1-5	-	TRBD1	CASGIGTGGNQPQHF	TGTGCTAGTGGTATCGGGACAGGGGGCAATCAGCCCCAGCATTTT
TRBV4-1	TRBJ2-1	-	TRBD2	CASSQDGWRERPNEQFF	TGCGCCAGCAGCCAAGATGGGTGGCGGGAGAGACCCAATGAGCAGTTCTTC
TRBV14	TRBJ2-2	-	-	CASSSLLSNTGELFF	TGTGCCAGCAGCTCCCTCCTTTCGAACACCGGGGAGCTGTTTTTT
TRBV11-3	TRBJ2-5	-	-	CASSAPTRGAQETQYF	TGTGCCAGCAGCGCCCCGACCAGGGGAGCTCAAGAGACCCAGTACTTC